The 23 T cell receptor beta chains below all came from one sample that was sequenced in a study of graft-versus-host responses after intestinal transplantation. Sequencing was performed with immunoSEQ multiplex PCR; in TCRdb, only in-frame clones are kept and a portion is missing. Among about 15,000 clones listed, 87% were seen once. Specimen: bone marrow, collected nearly 130 days after intestinal transplantation. The receptor set was obtained from a human patient who received an intestinal transplant, so some T cells may come from the graft donor.

This chain links TRBV6-4 with TRBJ2-3; D is uncertain. Trimming took 2 bases from V and 0 from J, leaving 6 bases between them. Germline loops: CDR1 MRHNA, CDR2 SNTAGT. The CDR3 is 14 residues long. The CDR3 protein is CASSDKGSTDTQYF. The CDR3 DNA reads as TGTGCCAGCAGTGACAAGGGCAGCACAGATACGCAGTATTTT.

The chain recombines TRBV6-5 with TRBJ2-1, with D hard to call. The CDR3 has 11 residues. In germline, CDR1 is MNHEY, CDR2 SVGAGI. With 6 bases removed from V and 9 bases from J, the gap between germline ends came to 9 bases. The CDR3 DNA follows: TGTGCCAGCAGCTTAGGACCTGAGCAGTTCTTC. Encoded protein: CASSLGPEQFF.

This sequence joins TRBV7-9 and TRBJ2-1, with unresolved D. V was cut by 5 bases and J by 9 bases, with 8 bases left in between. The CDR3 runs to 11 residues. CDR1 and CDR2 (germline): SEHNR, FQNEAQ (reference sequence). CDR3: CASSASIEQFF. DNA of the CDR3: TGTGCCAGCAGCGCCAGCATTGAGCAGTTCTTC.

Points on this clone: At one of its ends the junction is not consistent with the germline gene, which may arise from a read error. The rearrangement links TRBV9 to TRBJ2-1; D is perhaps TRBD2 (6 bases). The CDR3 runs 15 residues. Per the germline V gene, CDR1 is SGDLS and CDR2 is YYNGEE. The CDR3 sequence is CASNVGAAGNNEQFF. As DNA, the CDR3 is TGTGCCAGCAACGTAGGGGCTGCGGGGAACAATGAGCAGTTCTTC.

The chain carries TRBV4-2 and TRBJ2-7; 13 bases line up with TRBD2. CDR1 and CDR2 from the germline V gene are LGHNA and YNFKEQ. The J segment lost 5 bases and the V segment lost 1 base, leaving 5 bases of the junction unmatched. The CDR3 is 16 residues long. CDR3 protein: CASSQGTSGSLNEQYF. The CDR3 region has the DNA TGTGCCAGCAGCCAAGGGACTAGCGGGAGTCTTAACGAGCAGTACTTC.

The V gene is TRBV6-4, the J gene TRBJ1-1; D not resolved. Germline V CDR1 and CDR2: MRHNA, SNTAGT. CDR3 size: 13 residues. V lost 3 bases and J 1 base, leaving 6 bases between the germline ends. CDR3 bases: TGTGCCAGCAGTGAACAGAAGAACACTGAAGCTTTCTTT. This sequence encodes CASSEQKNTEAFF.

This chain connects TRBV11-2 to TRBJ2-7; 8 bases agree with TRBD2. The CDR3 loop spans 15 amino acids. Germline CDR1 and CDR2: SGHAT and FQNNGV. J gave up 3 bases and V 3 bases, and 7 bases lay outside the gene matches. Here the CDR3 DNA reads TGTGCCAGCAGCTTTGGCGGGAGGATAGGCTACGAGCAGTACTTC. Translation: CASSFGGRIGYEQYF. The variable domain in full, with the rest retrieved from reference TRBV11-2 and TRBJ2-7, is EAGVAQSPRYKIIEKRQSVAFWCNPISGHATLYWYQQILGQGPKLLIQFQNNGVVDDSQLPKDRFSAERLKGVDSTLKIQPAKLEDSAVYLCASSFGGRIGYEQYFGPGTRLTVT.

This clone appeared a single time. The chain employs TRBV2 and TRBJ2-7; maybe TRBD2 (5 bases). There are 12 residues in the CDR3. The V end was cut by 6 bases, the J end by 5 bases, with 11 bases between. The germline V gene encodes CDR1 SNHLY and CDR2 FYNNEI. In DNA, the CDR3 is TGTGCCAGCAGGAGGGTTCGCCACGAGCAGTACTTC. It is translated as CASRRVRHEQYF. Using reference TRBV2 and TRBJ2-7 for the parts outside the CDR3, the full variable domain is EPEVTQTPSHQVTQMGQEVILRCVPISNHLYFYWYRQILGQKVEFLVSFYNNEISEKSEIFDDQFSVERPDGSNFTLKIRSTKLEDSAMYFCASRRVRHEQYFGPGTRLTVT.

The chain links TRBV12-5 to TRBJ2-7; a possible D gene is TRBD1 (5 bases). Germline CDR1 LGHNT, CDR2 FRNRAP. The CDR3 runs 17 residues. With 0 bases removed from V and 0 bases from J, the gap between germline ends came to 15 bases. The CDR3 nucleotides are TGTGCTAGTGGTTTGGTAAATGTGGGGCCCCACTCCTACGAGCAGTACTTC. This encodes CASGLVNVGPHSYEQYF. The full variable domain, its missing parts supplied by reference TRBV12-5 and TRBJ2-7, is DARVTQTPRHKVTEMGQEVTMRCQPILGHNTVFWYRQTMMQGLELLAYFRNRAPLDDSGMPKDRFSAEMPDATLATLKIQPSEPRDSAVYFCASGLVNVGPHSYEQYFGPGTRLTVT.

With regard to this clone: This sample also contains other DNA sequences that code for the same CDR3. The chain couples TRBV19 to TRBJ1-1; D gene ambiguous. The ends were cut back, 1 base at V and 5 bases at J, with 8 bases in the middle. Germline CDR1 reads LNHDA; CDR2 reads SQIVND (reference sequence). This CDR3 is 13 amino acids long. CDR3: CASSIARETEAFF. CDR3 DNA: TGTGCCAGTAGTATAGCGAGAGAGACTGAAGCTTTCTTT.

This clone has only a few counts. The genes are TRBV7-9 and TRBJ2-1, with 10 bases fitting TRBD2. The ends lost 3 bases at V and 8 bases at J; junction bases unmatched: 7. The germline V gene encodes CDR1 SEHNR and CDR2 FQNEAQ (reference sequence). The CDR3 is 15 amino acids. The CDR3 region has the DNA TGTGCCAGCAGCTTTACCGGGACTAGCGTGGATGAGCAGTTCTTC. Its protein product is CASSFTGTSVDEQFF.

The chain joins TRBV4-3 to TRBJ2-3; 8 nucleotides line up with TRBD2. This CDR3 is built from 14 residues. CDR1 is LGHNA, CDR2 YSLEER, per germline. V shed 1 base and J 3 bases; nucleotides not matched to a gene: 0. CDR3 bases: TGCGCCAGCAGCCAAGGACTAGCGACAGATACGCAGTATTTT. Protein sequence: CASSQGLATDTQYF.

J is TRBJ2-1 and V is TRBV7-9; 8 bases are shared with TRBD2. The CDR3 sequence is 14 residues long. Per the germline V gene, CDR1 is SEHNR and CDR2 is FQNEAQ (reference sequence). V trimming: 5 bases; J trimming: 5 bases; junction bases outside the gene matches: 5. The CDR3 sequence is CASSVSGSDNEQFF. DNA of the CDR3: TGTGCCAGCAGCGTGAGCGGGAGTGACAATGAGCAGTTCTTC.

The CDR3 DNA reads TGTGCCAGCAGCTTCTCGCCAGATACGCAGTATTTT. Amino acids: CASSFSPDTQYF. The chain links TRBV9 to TRBJ2-3; D is ambiguous. V was clipped by 4 bases and J by 4 bases, with 7 bases between them. The CDR3 totals 12 residues. The germline CDR1 and CDR2 sequences are SGDLS and YYNGEE.

The chain recombines TRBV4-1 with TRBJ1-3; D is uncertain. Germline CDR1 reads MGHRA; CDR2 reads YSYEKL. This CDR3 region has 11 residues. The V and J ends lost 5 bases and 4 bases respectively, with 3 bases between them. The CDR3 region has the DNA TGCGCCAGCAGCGGGGGAAACACCATATATTTT. Its translation is CASSGGNTIYF.

This chain connects TRBV19 to TRBJ1-1; D gene ambiguous. Germline V gene sequence: CDR1 LNHDA, CDR2 SQIVND (reference sequence). With 4 bases removed from V and 0 bases from J, the gap between germline ends came to 9 bases. CDR3 size: 14 residues. CDR3 amino acids: CASSTPGVNTEAFF. CDR3 coding DNA: TGTGCCAGTAGTACCCCGGGAGTGAACACTGAAGCTTTCTTT.

This chain uses TRBV2 with TRBJ2-7; 10 nucleotides align to TRBD1. Germline V gives CDR1 SNHLY, CDR2 FYNNEI. Trimming cost V 5 bases and J 2 bases; bases outside gene matches: 3. This CDR3 spans 14 amino acids. The DNA for the CDR3 is TGTGCCAGCAGTCGGGACAGGGGAACCTACGAGCAGTACTTC. Its protein is CASSRDRGTYEQYF.

The rearrangement links TRBV27 to TRBJ1-6, with 7 bases aligning to TRBD1. J was trimmed by 5 bases and V by 6 bases; bases with no gene match: 10. The CDR3 spans 16 residues. The germline V gene has CDR1 MNHEY and CDR2 SMNVEV (reference sequence). CDR3 sequence reads: CASRETGPTNNSPLHF. CDR3 DNA: TGTGCCAGCAGGGAGACAGGGCCCACGAATAATTCACCCCTCCACTTT.

This clone rates as medium-sized. The V and J genes are TRBV6-1 and TRBJ2-1, with 7 bases aligning to TRBD2. Per germline, CDR1 MNHNS and CDR2 SASEGT. The CDR3 runs 16 residues. V lost 0 bases, J lost 1 base, and 3 bases stayed unmatched. For the CDR3, the DNA is TGTGCCAGCAGTGAAGCGGCGGGAGCATCCTACAATGAGCAGTTCTTC. Amino acids: CASSEAAGASYNEQFF.

This clone counts as medium-sized. The chain is built from TRBV6-1 and TRBJ1-5; D perhaps matches TRBD1 (6 bases). Germline CDR1 is MNHNS and CDR2 is SASEGT. Trimming shortened V by 3 bases and J by 5 bases, and 8 bases separated the two germline ends. The CDR3 is made up of 13 amino acids. CDR3 residues: CASSDRGYQPQHF. CDR3 coding DNA: TGTGCCAGCAGTGACAGGGGCTATCAGCCCCAGCATTTT.

The chain links TRBV2 to TRBJ1-1; possibly TRBD1 for D (5 bases). The germline V and J ends were trimmed by 2 bases and 4 bases, with 14 bases remaining between them. Germline V CDR1 and CDR2: SNHLY, FYNNEI. The CDR3 extends over 15 amino acids. This CDR3 reads CASSEWQGLSTEAFF. As DNA, the CDR3 is TGTGCCAGCAGTGAATGGCAGGGCTTGAGCACTGAAGCTTTCTTT.

J is TRBJ2-1 and V is TRBV4-1; D gene uncertain. V gave up 4 bases and J gave up 4 bases, with 14 bases separating them. CDR1 and CDR2 from the germline V gene are MGHRA and YSYEKL. The CDR3 contains 15 residues. CDR3: CASSPSRWVYNEQFF. In DNA, the CDR3 is TGCGCCAGCAGCCCCTCCCGATGGGTTTACAATGAGCAGTTCTTC.

This rearrangement joins TRBV9 to TRBJ2-1, with 15 bases identical to TRBD2. CDR1 SGDLS and CDR2 YYNGEE come from the germline V gene. The CDR3 length is 16 residues. V shed 2 bases and J 8 bases; nucleotides not matched to a gene: 5. CDR3 loop: CASSVGLAGGTDEQFF. CDR3 in DNA: TGTGCCAGCAGCGTGGGACTAGCGGGAGGAACTGATGAGCAGTTCTTC.